Each of the 19 T cell receptor beta chains below was sequenced from the same sample in a study of tumour-infiltrating T cells in Burkitt lymphoma (dated by TCRdb to 2018 to 2020). Receptor amplification or capture employed the immunoSEQ multiplex PCR assay. TCRdb took over this immuneACCESS table, retaining in-frame rearrangements with V and J assigned. Such tables are incomplete; in checked studies, under half of the missing clones stem from an unresolved V gene, and the remainder is unexplained. The sample contains under 7,000 clones, around 85% of them found a single time. Approximately 10% of the sample is taken by the ten largest. What was sequenced was tumor tissue. These receptors came from a human donor with Burkitt lymphoma.

The CDR3 here is CSVAGTGGQGETQYF. The CDR3 region has the DNA TGCAGCGTGGCCGGGACAGGGGGCCAGGGAGAGACCCAGTACTTC. This chain joins TRBV29-1 and TRBJ2-5, with TRBD1 matching over 12 bases. Germline CDR1 and CDR2: SQVTM and ANQGSEA. The ends lost 6 bases at V and 4 bases at J; junction bases unmatched: 9. CDR3 length: 15 residues.

This chain joins TRBV5-1 and TRBJ2-5, with a weak D call TRBD1 (6 bases). Trimming left V 8 bases short and J 2 bases short, with 16 bases between. CDR1 is SGHRS, CDR2 YFSETQ, per germline. This CDR3 region has 14 residues. The CDR3 nucleotides are TGCGCCAGTACTCAGGGGACCGCACAAGAGACCCAGTACTTC. Its translation is CASTQGTAQETQYF.

The chain recombines TRBV7-9 with TRBJ1-1; a weak D match, TRBD1 (5 bases). The V end lost 6 bases, the J end lost 5 bases, and 22 bases lay between the germline ends. CDR1 is SEHNR and CDR2 is FQNEAQ in the germline V gene (reference sequence). The CDR3 consists of 16 residues. This CDR3 reads CASSLPNQGRITEAFF. DNA of the CDR3: TGTGCCAGCAGTCTTCCAAATCAGGGTCGGATAACTGAAGCTTTCTTT.

The chain recombines TRBV5-4 with TRBJ2-1; 13 positions agree with TRBD2. Germline loops: CDR1 SGHNT, CDR2 YYREEE (reference sequence). V lost 0 bases and J lost 1; bases outside the gene matches: 4. This CDR3 is 18 amino acids long. The CDR3 reads CASSLGLAGGRSYNEQFF. DNA of the CDR3: TGTGCCAGCAGCTTGGGACTAGCGGGGGGCCGTTCCTACAATGAGCAGTTCTTC.

V is TRBV19 and J is TRBJ1-2; D remains ambiguous. Germline CDR1 is LNHDA and CDR2 is SQIVND (reference sequence). This CDR3 has 16 residues. Trimming removed 3 bases at V and 0 bases at J, with 14 bases between. CDR3 sequence: CASSIWHRGPNYGYTF. The DNA of the CDR3 is TGTGCCAGTAGTATTTGGCACCGCGGACCTAACTATGGCTACACCTTC. The entire variable domain, with the rest obtained from reference TRBV19 and TRBJ1-2, is as follows: DGGITQSPKYLFRKEGQNVTLSCEQNLNHDAMYWYRQDPGQGLRLIYYSQIVNDFQKGDIAEGYSVSREKKESFPLTVTSAQKNPTAFYLCASSIWHRGPNYGYTFGSGTRLTVV.

The DNA for the CDR3 is TGTGCCAGCAGCCCCCGGGATAGAGGGTATGGCTACACCTTC. Encoded protein: CASSPRDRGYGYTF. The V call is TRBV7-8, the J call TRBJ1-2; the D is unclear. The germline gives CDR1 SGHVS, CDR2 FQNEAQ. The V gene lost 5 bases and the J gene lost 5 bases, with 15 bases spanning the gap. CDR3 size: 14 residues. Full variable domain (remainder filled in from reference TRBV7-8 and TRBJ1-2): GAGVSQSPRYKVAKRGQDVALRCDPISGHVSLFWYQQALGQGPEFLTYFQNEAQLDKSGLPSDRFFAERPEGSVSTLKIQRTQQEDSAVYLCASSPRDRGYGYTFGSGTRLTVV.

This clone was detected a few times. This rearrangement joins TRBV2 to TRBJ2-3; no reliable D call. The CDR3 extends over 13 amino acids. Trimming left V 5 bases short and J 5 bases short, with 11 bases between. Per germline, CDR1 SNHLY and CDR2 FYNNEI. Here the CDR3 reads CASSWGLGDTQYF. The CDR3, as DNA: TGTGCCAGCAGTTGGGGTCTCGGAGATACGCAGTATTTT.

This clone was counted a single time. V and J are TRBV7-2 and TRBJ2-1; D is unclear. The CDR3 covers 15 residues. CDR1 is SGHTA, CDR2 FQGNSA, per germline. Trimming stripped 7 bases from V and 0 bases from J, with 13 bases between. CDR3 residues: CASTSEHSSYNEQFF. In DNA form, the CDR3 reads TGTGCCAGCACCTCGGAGCACAGCTCCTACAATGAGCAGTTCTTC.

The rearrangement links TRBV25-1 to TRBJ1-5; unclear D gene. Trimming removed 2 bases at V and 4 bases at J, with 12 bases between. The CDR3 runs 15 residues. Germline V CDR1 and CDR2: MGHDK, SYGVNS. In DNA, the CDR3 is TGTGCCAGCAGTGAAGCCAGTTTTGGTAATCAGCCCCAGCATTTT. Its translation: CASSEASFGNQPQHF.

This chain uses TRBV9 with TRBJ2-7, with 10 bases lining up with TRBD1. The CDR3 length is 15 residues. The V gene's germline CDR1 is SGDLS and CDR2 YYNGEE. J was trimmed by 2 bases and V by 3 bases; bases with no gene match: 5. CDR3 sequence (DNA): TGTGCCAGCAGCGCCGGGGACAGGGGAGCCTACGAGCAGTACTTC. This gives the protein CASSAGDRGAYEQYF.

The chain joins TRBV5-1 to TRBJ1-4; weak D call: TRBD1 (6 bases). V was trimmed by 3 bases and J by 4 bases, leaving 16 bases between them. The length of the CDR3 is 16 residues. The V gene's germline CDR1 is SGHRS and CDR2 YFSETQ. CDR3 sequence: CASSSVTGLGNEKLFF. DNA for the CDR3: TGCGCCAGCAGCTCCGTAACAGGGCTCGGTAATGAAAAACTGTTTTTT. Full variable domain (rest looked up from reference TRBV5-1 and TRBJ1-4): KAGVTQTPRYLIKTRGQQVTLSCSPISGHRSVSWYQQTPGQGLQFLFEYFSETQRNKGNFPGRFSGRQFSNSRSEMNVSTLELGDSALYLCASSSVTGLGNEKLFFGSGTQLSVL.

J is TRBJ1-4 and V is TRBV15; D is unclear. Germline-derived CDR1 and CDR2 are LNHNV and YYDKDF (reference sequence). The CDR3 is made up of 15 amino acids. V was cut by 1 base and J by 0 bases, with 6 bases left in between. CDR3 sequence: CATSRGWSTNEKLFF. The CDR3 DNA sequence: TGTGCCACCAGCAGAGGTTGGTCAACTAATGAAAAACTGTTTTTT. Supplemented by reference TRBV15 and TRBJ1-4, the full variable domain reads DAMVIQNPRYQVTQFGKPVTLSCSQTLNHNVMYWYQQKSSQAPKLLFHYYDKDFNNEADTPDNFQSRRPNTSFCFLDIRSPGLGDTAMYLCATSRGWSTNEKLFFGSGTQLSVL.

This clone was found once. V usage is TRBV5-1 and J usage is TRBJ2-5; possible D gene TRBD2, 6 bases. Germline V gives CDR1 SGHRS, CDR2 YFSETQ. V shed 0 bases and J shed 0 bases, with 6 bases lying between them. The CDR3 sequence is 14 residues long. This CDR3 is CASSLGGDQETQYF. CDR3 DNA: TGCGCCAGCAGCTTGGGGGGGGACCAAGAGACCCAGTACTTC.

CDR3 bases: TGTGCCAGCAAAACCGCCTACGAGCAGTACTTC. Protein: CASKTAYEQYF. V and J are TRBV2 and TRBJ2-7; D not certain. The V and J ends lost 7 bases and 2 bases respectively, with 6 bases between them. This CDR3 contains 11 residues. Per germline, CDR1 SNHLY and CDR2 FYNNEI.

CDR3 residues: CASSPLFSQGPAGELFF. The CDR3 DNA sequence: TGTGCCAGCAGCCCCCTCTTCTCCCAGGGGCCCGCCGGGGAGCTGTTTTTT. This chain uses TRBV9 with TRBJ2-2, with D possibly TRBD1 on 6 matching bases. The V gene lost 4 bases and the J gene lost 6 bases, with 22 bases spanning the gap. The CDR3 contains 17 residues. CDR1 and CDR2 from the germline V gene are SGDLS and YYNGEE.

The chain links TRBV5-1 to TRBJ2-5; D is perhaps TRBD2 (6 bases). Germline assignment: CDR1 SGHRS and CDR2 YFSETQ. The CDR3 is made up of 14 amino acids. The V and J ends lost 0 bases and 5 bases respectively, with 11 bases between them. CDR3 sequence reads: CASSLAGGLETQYF. The CDR3 bases are TGCGCCAGCAGCTTGGCCGGGGGACTGGAGACCCAGTACTTC. The full variable domain, in which reference TRBV5-1 and TRBJ2-5 provide the parts outside the CDR3, is KAGVTQTPRYLIKTRGQQVTLSCSPISGHRSVSWYQQTPGQGLQFLFEYFSETQRNKGNFPGRFSGRQFSNSRSEMNVSTLELGDSALYLCASSLAGGLETQYFGPGTRLLVL.

The chain carries TRBV4-1 and TRBJ2-4, with D possibly being TRBD2 (5 bases). V was pared by 5 bases and J by 0 bases, with 17 bases between. This CDR3 is built from 17 residues. CDR1 and CDR2 (germline): MGHRA, YSYEKL. CDR3 protein: CASSYPDGELAKNIQYF. CDR3 sequence (DNA): TGCGCCAGCAGCTATCCGGACGGGGAGCTAGCCAAAAACATTCAGTACTTC.

This clone has a single count. The chain employs TRBV7-2 and TRBJ2-5; D is ambiguous. CDR1 and CDR2 from the germline V gene are SGHTA and FQGNSA. This CDR3 is built from 14 residues. Between the trimmed V and J ends, which lost 1 base and 5 bases, there was a span of 11 bases. The CDR3, as DNA: TGTGCCAGCAGCTTAGTGCACCTTAGGGAGACCCAGTACTTC. Protein sequence: CASSLVHLRETQYF.

This clone was counted a single time. The J gene is TRBJ2-2, the V gene TRBV11-2; 10 positions agree with TRBD2. Germline loops: CDR1 SGHAT, CDR2 FQNNGV. The CDR3 length is 16 residues. J lost 2 bases, V lost 5 bases, and 5 bases had no gene match. The DNA of the CDR3 is TGTGCCAGCAGCCATCGGACTAGCGGCAACACCGGGGAGCTGTTTTTT. It encodes CASSHRTSGNTGELFF.